This is a list of T cell receptor beta chains from one sample in a study of B cell selection in AIRE deficiency. Sequencing used immunoSEQ multiplex PCR; TCRdb keeps in-frame clones, though not all of them. This sample has around 14,000 clones, with about 93% found just once. The source material was Tregs sorted from PBMCs. The receptors stem from a human donor with AIRE deficiency. The CDR3 runs from the conserved cysteine through the conserved F or W. Fields, in order: CDR3 protein, CDR3 DNA, V gene, clone size, J gene, D gene. The D gene is left open where the match is weak. The size of a clone is reported for some rows only, either as once, few or many, or as a class for expanded clones.

CDR3 protein: CASSPRGLAGGADTQYF
CDR3 DNA: TGTGCCAGCAGCCCCCGGGGACTAGCGGGGGGGGCAGATACGCAGTATTTT
V gene: TRBV7-3
clone size: once
J gene: TRBJ2-3
D gene: TRBD2

CDR3 protein: CSVESVSYEQYF
CDR3 DNA: TGCAGCGTTGAATCCGTCTCCTACGAGCAGTACTTC
V gene: TRBV29-1
clone size: NA
J gene: TRBJ2-7
D gene: NA

CDR3 protein: CASSLKLGEKLFF
CDR3 DNA: TGTGCCAGCAGCCTAAAACTGGGGGAAAAACTGTTTTTT
V gene: TRBV11-1
clone size: NA
J gene: TRBJ1-4
D gene: NA

CDR3 protein: CASSVTTAQPQHF
CDR3 DNA: TGTGCCAGCTCGGTGACAACGGCCCAGCCCCAGCATTTT
V gene: TRBV19
clone size: NA
J gene: TRBJ1-5
D gene: NA

CDR3 protein: CASSLMTSGSIQFF
CDR3 DNA: TGTGCCAGCAGCTTGATGACTAGCGGGAGTATACAGTTCTTC
V gene: TRBV5-6
clone size: NA
J gene: TRBJ2-1
D gene: TRBD2

CDR3 protein: CASSLFPLVGAKNIQYF
CDR3 DNA: TGTGCCAGCAGTTTATTCCCTCTGGTTGGGGCCAAAAACATTCAGTACTTC
V gene: TRBV28
clone size: NA
J gene: TRBJ2-4
D gene: NA

CDR3 protein: CASSPPGAGRDNEQFF
CDR3 DNA: TGTGCCAGCAGTCCCCCAGGGGCGGGACGAGACAATGAGCAGTTCTTC
V gene: TRBV27
clone size: NA
J gene: TRBJ2-1
D gene: NA

CDR3 protein: CASSIGWGNYNEQFF
CDR3 DNA: TGTGCCAGTAGTATCGGGTGGGGAAACTACAATGAGCAGTTCTTC
V gene: TRBV19
clone size: NA
J gene: TRBJ2-1
D gene: NA

CDR3 protein: CASSPRLAGPNEQFF
CDR3 DNA: TGTGCCAGCAGCCCGAGGCTAGCGGGACCCAATGAGCAGTTCTTC
V gene: TRBV7-3
clone size: NA
J gene: TRBJ2-1
D gene: TRBD2

CDR3 protein: CASGTGAFSGANVLTF
CDR3 DNA: TGTGCCAGCGGGACAGGAGCTTTCTCTGGGGCCAACGTCCTGACTTTC
V gene: TRBV19
clone size: NA
J gene: TRBJ2-6
D gene: TRBD1

CDR3 protein: CASSGLTSTGELFF
CDR3 DNA: TGTGCCAGCAGCGGACTGACCAGTACCGGGGAGCTGTTTTTT
V gene: TRBV4-2
clone size: NA
J gene: TRBJ2-2
D gene: NA

CDR3 protein: CASSELVAYEQYF
CDR3 DNA: TGCGCCAGCAGCGAACTAGTTGCCTACGAGCAGTACTTC
V gene: TRBV5-1
clone size: NA
J gene: TRBJ2-7
D gene: NA

CDR3 protein: CASSYRDNEQFF
CDR3 DNA: TGTGCCAGCAGTTACAGGGACAATGAGCAGTTCTTC
V gene: TRBV6-6
clone size: NA
J gene: TRBJ2-1
D gene: NA

CDR3 protein: CASSSHGRSRQYEQYF
CDR3 DNA: TGTGCCAGCAGCTCCCACGGCCGTTCCCGCCAGTACGAGCAGTACTTC
V gene: TRBV7-2
clone size: NA
J gene: TRBJ2-7
D gene: NA

CDR3 protein: CASSLGGGGQPQHF
CDR3 DNA: TGTGCCAGCAGCTTAGGAGGGGGCGGTCAGCCCCAGCATTTT
V gene: TRBV7-2
clone size: NA
J gene: TRBJ1-5
D gene: TRBD1

CDR3 protein: CASRRDFNTGELFF
CDR3 DNA: TGCGCCAGCAGGAGGGACTTTAACACCGGGGAGCTGTTTTTT
V gene: TRBV5-1
clone size: NA
J gene: TRBJ2-2
D gene: NA

CDR3 protein: CASSYAGTNQPQHF
CDR3 DNA: TGTGCCAGCAGTTACGCCGGGACCAATCAGCCCCAGCATTTT
V gene: TRBV6-6
clone size: NA
J gene: TRBJ1-5
D gene: NA

CDR3 protein: CASSRGQANYNEQFF
CDR3 DNA: TGTGCCAGCAGTCGAGGACAGGCAAACTACAATGAGCAGTTCTTC
V gene: TRBV6-5
clone size: once
J gene: TRBJ2-1
D gene: TRBD1

CDR3 protein: CASSPHWPGTDTQYF
CDR3 DNA: TGTGCCAGCAGCCCACATTGGCCTGGCACAGATACGCAGTATTTT
V gene: TRBV7-1
clone size: once
J gene: TRBJ2-3
D gene: NA

CDR3 protein: CASSLVGGREQYF
CDR3 DNA: TGTGCCAGCAGTTTAGTCGGGGGGCGCGAGCAGTACTTC
V gene: TRBV28
clone size: NA
J gene: TRBJ2-7
D gene: NA

CDR3 protein: CASSRAAANVLTF
CDR3 DNA: TGTGCCAGCAGCCGTGCAGCGGCCAACGTCCTGACTTTC
V gene: TRBV7-6
clone size: NA
J gene: TRBJ2-6
D gene: NA

CDR3 protein: CASSPRPGQGPTNEKLFF
CDR3 DNA: TGTGCCAGCAGCCCGCGCCCGGGACAGGGCCCAACTAATGAAAAACTGTTTTTT
V gene: TRBV28
clone size: once
J gene: TRBJ1-4
D gene: TRBD1

CDR3 protein: CASSIPAGPTGELFF
CDR3 DNA: TGTGCCAGTAGTATCCCGGCCGGGCCCACCGGGGAGCTGTTTTTT
V gene: TRBV19
clone size: NA
J gene: TRBJ2-2
D gene: NA

CDR3 protein: CASSQTSGQETQYF
CDR3 DNA: TGTGCCAGCAGCCAGACTAGCGGTCAAGAGACCCAGTACTTC
V gene: TRBV14
clone size: NA
J gene: TRBJ2-5
D gene: TRBD2

CDR3 protein: CAISDRGNIQYF
CDR3 DNA: TGTGCCATCAGTGACAGGGGAAACATTCAGTACTTC
V gene: TRBV10-3
clone size: NA
J gene: TRBJ2-4
D gene: NA

CDR3 protein: CASSLEGRNNGGYTF
CDR3 DNA: TGTGCCAGCAGCTTAGAGGGCAGGAACAACGGCGGCTACACCTTC
V gene: TRBV11-2
clone size: NA
J gene: TRBJ1-2
D gene: NA

CDR3 protein: CASSLIPANYGYTF
CDR3 DNA: TGTGCCAGCAGTTTAATTCCGGCGAACTATGGCTACACCTTC
V gene: TRBV28
clone size: NA
J gene: TRBJ1-2
D gene: NA

CDR3 protein: CASSLAEWEDTQYF
CDR3 DNA: TGTGCCAGCAGCTTGGCCGAGTGGGAAGATACGCAGTATTTT
V gene: TRBV11-3
clone size: once
J gene: TRBJ2-3
D gene: NA

CDR3 protein: CASSQVLAASYTEAFF
CDR3 DNA: TGTGCCAGCAGCCAAGTACTTGCGGCCAGTTACACTGAAGCTTTCTTT
V gene: TRBV4-2
clone size: NA
J gene: TRBJ1-1
D gene: NA

CDR3 protein: CASSPTGLAGGSDTQYF
CDR3 DNA: TGTGCCAGCTCACCTACCGGACTAGCGGGAGGTTCAGATACGCAGTATTTT
V gene: TRBV18
clone size: NA
J gene: TRBJ2-3
D gene: TRBD2

CDR3 protein: CASSLGRGGTYNEQFF
CDR3 DNA: TGTGCCAGCAGCTTAGGAAGGGGGGGCACCTACAATGAGCAGTTCTTC
V gene: TRBV11-2
clone size: NA
J gene: TRBJ2-1
D gene: NA

CDR3 protein: CASSLLLGVDIYNEQFF
CDR3 DNA: TGTGCCAGCAGCTTATTGCTTGGCGTCGATATTTACAATGAGCAGTTCTTC
V gene: TRBV7-9
clone size: NA
J gene: TRBJ2-1
D gene: NA

CDR3 protein: CASSQTGTTGELFF
CDR3 DNA: TGTGCCAGCAGTCAGACAGGGACCACCGGGGAGCTGTTTTTT
V gene: TRBV6-1
clone size: NA
J gene: TRBJ2-2
D gene: TRBD1

CDR3 protein: CASSQETGGWDTEAFF
CDR3 DNA: TGCGCCAGCAGCCAAGAGACAGGGGGCTGGGACACTGAAGCTTTCTTT
V gene: TRBV4-3
clone size: NA
J gene: TRBJ1-1
D gene: TRBD1

CDR3 protein: CASGTGTGNFEGEENEQFF
CDR3 DNA: TGTGCCAGCGGAACCGGGACAGGGAATTTCGAGGGGGAAGAAAATGAGCAGTTCTTC
V gene: TRBV5-4
clone size: few
J gene: TRBJ2-1
D gene: TRBD1

CDR3 protein: CASSLGIRVHEQYF
CDR3 DNA: TGTGCCAGCAGTTTAGGAATCAGGGTCCACGAGCAGTACTTC
V gene: TRBV28
clone size: NA
J gene: TRBJ2-7
D gene: NA

CDR3 protein: CASSFSPSRETQYF
CDR3 DNA: TGTGCCAGCAGCTTTAGCCCCTCCCGGGAGACCCAGTACTTC
V gene: TRBV7-2
clone size: NA
J gene: TRBJ2-5
D gene: NA

CDR3 protein: CAISAAPPTSEQFF
CDR3 DNA: TGTGCCATCAGTGCGGCCCCCCCTACTAGCGAGCAGTTCTTC
V gene: TRBV10-3
clone size: NA
J gene: TRBJ2-1
D gene: NA

CDR3 protein: CASREQGIYTQYF
CDR3 DNA: TGTGCCAGCAGGGAACAGGGGATTTATACGCAGTATTTT
V gene: TRBV6-5
clone size: NA
J gene: TRBJ2-3
D gene: TRBD1

CDR3 protein: CASRGGRLAGGPLEQFF
CDR3 DNA: TGTGCCAGCAGGGGGGGGAGACTAGCGGGAGGGCCGTTAGAGCAGTTCTTC
V gene: TRBV28
clone size: NA
J gene: TRBJ2-1
D gene: TRBD2

CDR3 protein: CASSRHGTDYGYTF
CDR3 DNA: TGCGCCAGCAGCCGACACGGGACAGACTATGGCTACACCTTC
V gene: TRBV4-3
clone size: NA
J gene: TRBJ1-2
D gene: TRBD1